The rows below give T cell receptor beta chains drawn from one sample of a study of STAT5B mutations in CD4+ large granular lymphocyte leukemia. Measured with immunoSEQ multiplex PCR; TCRdb has only the in-frame clones, and not every one. The sample carries just over 40,000 clones, roughly 79% recorded once. The sample taken for sequencing was CD4+ T cells from blood buffy coats. Source of these receptors: a human donor in good health. The CDR3 runs from the conserved cysteine through the conserved F or W. The D gene is left open where the match is weak. Expanded clones get a size class; other rows say once, few or many, or leave the size out.

v_gene,j_gene,d_gene,abundance,len,CDR3nt,CDR3aa
TRBV4-2,TRBJ2-5,NA,NA,18,TGTGCCAGCAGCCAAGCCCACGATCCCACGGGGAGTGTGGAGACCCAGTACTTC,CASSQAHDPTGSVETQYF
TRBV2,TRBJ1-1,NA,NA,13,TGTGCCAGCAGCTTGGGCCCCCTTGTGGAAGCTTTCTTT,CASSLGPLVEAFF
TRBV10-3,TRBJ2-1,TRBD2,NA,14,TGTGCCATCACGACTAGCGGTAACTACAATGAGCAGTTCTTC,CAITTSGNYNEQFF
TRBV7-9,TRBJ2-1,NA,NA,16,TGTGCCAGCAGCCGAAAGGGCGGGATTACCTACAATGAGCAGTTCTTC,CASSRKGGITYNEQFF
TRBV19,TRBJ1-5,TRBD1,NA,16,TGTGCCAGTCACACCGGACAGGCCGTCGGCAATCAGCCCCAGCATTTT,CASHTGQAVGNQPQHF
TRBV28,TRBJ2-7,NA,NA,14,TGTGCCAGCACCGACTCGGTAAAGTCCTACGAGCAGTACTTC,CASTDSVKSYEQYF
TRBV27,TRBJ1-6,TRBD1,NA,15,TGTGCCAGCAGTTCCGACAGGGGCGCAAATTCACCCCTCCACTTT,CASSSDRGANSPLHF
TRBV5-1,TRBJ1-1,NA,NA,16,TGCGCCAGCAGCCCAGGGTCGGGACATATTAACACTGAAGCTTTCTTT,CASSPGSGHINTEAFF
TRBV25-1,TRBJ2-5,NA,once,15,TGTGCCAGCAGTGAAATTGGGGGGATAAGAGAGACCCAGTACTTC,CASSEIGGIRETQYF
TRBV6-1,TRBJ1-1,NA,once,10,TGTGCCAGCAGTGAGTTGAGGTCGTTCTTT,CASSELRSFF
TRBV6-5,TRBJ2-7,NA,NA,14,TGTGCCAGCAGTTACTCGAATGAGGGATACGAGCAGTACTTC,CASSYSNEGYEQYF
TRBV7-9,TRBJ2-5,TRBD1,NA,12,TGTGCCAGCAGCTTCGAAGGGGGACAGATGTACTTC,CASSFEGGQMYF
TRBV5-6,TRBJ2-2,TRBD2,few,16,TGTGCCAGCAGGTTGGGACTAGCGGGAAACACCGGGGAGCTGTTTTTT,CASRLGLAGNTGELFF
TRBV30,TRBJ2-3,TRBD2,NA,15,TGTGCCTGGAGTGTAGCGGGGGGGCCCACAGATACGCAGTATTTT,CAWSVAGGPTDTQYF
TRBV5-1,TRBJ1-1,NA,NA,15,TGCGCCAGCGAGCGGATCGACGGAATGAACACTGAAGCTTTCTTT,CASERIDGMNTEAFF
TRBV6-1,TRBJ1-1,NA,NA,14,TGTGCCAGCAGTGAATCTGGGATTTACACTGAAGCTTTCTTT,CASSESGIYTEAFF
TRBV4-1,TRBJ1-4,NA,NA,14,TGCGCCAGCAGCCAAGTTGAAGGGGGGGGAAAACTGTTTTTT,CASSQVEGGGKLFF
TRBV4-1,TRBJ2-7,NA,few,16,TGCGCCAGCAGCCAAGATTGGGCGGGCAGAGGGAACGAGCAGTACTTC,CASSQDWAGRGNEQYF
TRBV30,TRBJ2-1,TRBD1,NA,14,TGTGCCTGGAGTGGACAGGGGGCGGCGGGTGAGCAGTTCTTC,CAWSGQGAAGEQFF
TRBV5-5,TRBJ1-1,NA,NA,15,TGTGCCAGCAGCCGCCGGACCGTCGCTAACACTGAAGCTTTCTTT,CASSRRTVANTEAFF
TRBV7-9,TRBJ2-3,TRBD1,NA,15,TGTGCCAGCAGTTTAAGGACAGGGGGCACAGATACGCAGTATTTT,CASSLRTGGTDTQYF
TRBV2,TRBJ2-6,TRBD1,NA,16,TGTGCCAGCAGTCTTTGGACAGGGGCCGGGGCCAACGTCCTGACTTTC,CASSLWTGAGANVLTF
TRBV5-8,TRBJ1-3,TRBD1,NA,15,TGTGCCAGCAGCTTGGGACAGGGCTTCGGAAACACCATATATTTT,CASSLGQGFGNTIYF
TRBV7-9,TRBJ2-3,NA,NA,15,TGTGCCAGCCGACCCCAGGGACCAAGCACAGATACGCAGTATTTT,CASRPQGPSTDTQYF
TRBV6-4,TRBJ1-5,TRBD1,once,18,TGTGCCAGCAGGGCAGGGACAGCGAGAACTTATAGCAATCAGCCCCAGCATTTT,CASRAGTARTYSNQPQHF
TRBV7-9,TRBJ1-2,NA,few,14,TGTGCCAGCAGCTTGGGGGTTGGGAACTATGGCTACACCTTC,CASSLGVGNYGYTF
TRBV6-5,TRBJ2-7,TRBD1,NA,14,TGTGCCAGCAGGGGGACAGGAGGGGAGTACGAGCAGTACTTC,CASRGTGGEYEQYF
TRBV13,TRBJ2-1,NA,NA,15,TGTGCCAGCAGCCTCAGACTAGGGGGGCCCGGTGAGCAGTTCTTC,CASSLRLGGPGEQFF
TRBV9,TRBJ2-5,TRBD2,NA,16,TGTGCCAGCAGCTTCACTAGCGGGGCGGACCAAGAGACCCAGTACTTC,CASSFTSGADQETQYF
TRBV6-4,TRBJ1-1,NA,NA,14,TGTGCCAGCAGTGGTCGCGGGGTAGCCACTGAAGCTTTCTTT,CASSGRGVATEAFF
TRBV7-2,TRBJ1-2,NA,NA,12,TGTGCCAGCAGCTTACAGGGCTATGGCTACACCTTC,CASSLQGYGYTF
TRBV6-6,TRBJ1-3,NA,NA,15,TGTGCCAGCAGTTATACCGGGACAATCGGAAACACCATATATTTT,CASSYTGTIGNTIYF
TRBV6-6,TRBJ2-5,NA,NA,13,TGTGCCAGCAGTTACGTCAGGGAAGGGACCCAGTACTTC,CASSYVREGTQYF
TRBV2,TRBJ1-2,TRBD1,NA,16,TGTGCCAGCAGTGAAGAAATCCAGGGGGCAGGTGGGGGCTACACCTTC,CASSEEIQGAGGGYTF
TRBV5-6,TRBJ1-2,TRBD1,NA,13,TGTGCCAGCAGCCCCGACAGGGGAAGTGGCTACACCTTC,CASSPDRGSGYTF
TRBV6-5,TRBJ2-6,NA,NA,13,TGTGCCAGCAGTTACAGGGGTACCAACGTCCTGACTTTC,CASSYRGTNVLTF
TRBV19,TRBJ2-5,TRBD1,NA,16,TGTGCCAGTAGTATGGGGGGGACAGGGGGCTTAGAGACCCAGTACTTC,CASSMGGTGGLETQYF
TRBV11-2,TRBJ2-1,NA,NA,16,TGTGCCAGCAGCCCCCTAACAGGGTCCCCCTACAATGAGCAGTTCTTC,CASSPLTGSPYNEQFF
TRBV19,TRBJ2-3,TRBD2,NA,15,TGTGCCAGTAAGGTTGCTAGCGGGAGTGTAGATACGCAGTATTTT,CASKVASGSVDTQYF
TRBV28,TRBJ2-7,NA,NA,14,TGTGCCAGCAGTCCCCACGTGATTCGAGGCGAGCAGTACTTC,CASSPHVIRGEQYF
TRBV7-9,TRBJ2-1,TRBD2,NA,18,TGTGCCAGCAGCTTAAAGATGAGGGTAGCGGGGGTGAACAATGAGCAGTTCTTC,CASSLKMRVAGVNNEQFF
TRBV18,TRBJ1-4,NA,NA,13,TGTGCCAGCTCACCCCCTGGGCGGCAGCAACTGTTTTTT,CASSPPGRQQLFF
TRBV30,TRBJ2-3,NA,NA,12,TGTGCCTGGAGGGGTTCCACAGATACGCAGTATTTT,CAWRGSTDTQYF
TRBV5-5,TRBJ1-2,NA,NA,15,TGCGCCAGCAGCCAGACAGCCGATAATTTCTATGGCTACACCTTC,CASSQTADNFYGYTF
TRBV5-1,TRBJ1-3,NA,once,14,TGCGCCAGCAGGCTGTCGGCTAATGGAAACACCATATATTTT,CASRLSANGNTIYF
TRBV10-2,TRBJ2-3,TRBD2,NA,17,TGCGCCAGCAGTGAGTCTGGGACTAGCGGGAAAGCGGATACGCAGTATTTT,CASSESGTSGKADTQYF
TRBV6-6,TRBJ2-7,NA,NA,15,TGTGCCAGCAGAACACCCGGGACGGGGGCCTACGAGCAGTACTTC,CASRTPGTGAYEQYF
TRBV9,TRBJ2-2,NA,NA,14,TGTGCCAGCAGCGTAGGGGGGGACACCGGGGAGCTGTTTTTT,CASSVGGDTGELFF
TRBV13,TRBJ2-2,NA,NA,15,TGTGCCAGCCGACGGGGAACCCCGGGGACCGGGGAGCTGTTTTTT,CASRRGTPGTGELFF
TRBV2,TRBJ2-3,NA,NA,13,TGTGCCAGCAGTTTAACCCACACAGATACGCAGTATTTT,CASSLTHTDTQYF
TRBV7-2,TRBJ2-4,NA,NA,15,TGTGCCAGCAGCTTAGCAGGACTAGCCAAAAACATTCAGTACTTC,CASSLAGLAKNIQYF
TRBV18,TRBJ1-6,NA,NA,13,TGTGCCAGCTCCCCCGGACGGGATTCACCCCTCCACTTT,CASSPGRDSPLHF
TRBV6-6,TRBJ1-2,NA,NA,12,TGTGCCAGCAGTTACTCAGGCTATGGCTACACCTTC,CASSYSGYGYTF
TRBV20-1,TRBJ1-1,NA,few,11,TGCAGTGCTAGAGGGGTCGGTGAGGCTTTCTTT,CSARGVGEAFF